This TCR beta chain was recovered during a study of MAIT cells during Salmonella Paratyphi A infection (dated by TCRdb to about 2017). General notes on the study: A single dose of 1-5x10^3 CFU of S. Paratyphi A strain NVGH308 was ingested by adult volunteers aged 18 to 60. Diagnosed volunteers received ciprofloxacin 500 mg twice daily for 14 days starting at diagnosis.

This clonotype registers as medium-sized (0.01 to 0.1%) within its sample. Its antigen specificity is not known. Per-base qualities were not stored, and no clone one base away is much larger. Library preparation was by 5' RACE. Two rounds of PCR with Phusion High-Fidelity polymerase amplified TCRbeta, with sample-specific barcodes added in the primers. To build the TCRbeta libraries, template-switch cDNA synthesis was carried out using SMARTScribe reverse transcriptase along with a TRBC-specific primer. The barcoded samples were pooled and then prepared using the NEBNext Ultra DNA Library Prep Kit for Illumina. Libraries were sequenced on an Illumina MiSeq with the MiSeq reagent kit v2, 300 cycles. In the authors' own workflow: Reads were demultiplexed by barcode with Jemultiplexer and were aligned with MiTCR using default parameters. VDJtools removed non-functional sequences, and clonotypes were defined by amino acid sequence, with clonotype frequencies based on assigned sequence reads. Clonal space homeostasis binned clonotypes by frequency as over-represented (0.05-1), large, medium and small. TCRdb trimmed public reads at Q25 via fastp, called clones via MiXCR and kept in-frame beta chains. For every CDR3 protein sequence, its rows merge into one entry that carries the most common genes and DNA. In this record, the V and J calls reflect TCRdb's handling and not the investigators' own analysis. The sample data list 800 to 1,000 distinct CDR3 sequences, and approximately 20% of these were observed just once. The top ten hold around 45% of the sample.

According to the study, the label for this sample's time point signals: mid-infection, around enteric fever diagnosis. MAIT cells were defined as Valpha7.2+ CD161+ T cells and identified and sorted by flow cytometry. Circulating MAIT cell TCRbeta repertoires were profiled longitudinally in roughly six volunteers in whom enteric fever developed after controlled oral challenge with live Salmonella Paratyphi A. MAIT cell samples were contributed by each diagnosed volunteer at pre-infection, mid-infection and post-infection timepoints. A diagnosis of enteric fever was based on Paratyphi A bacteremia and/or a persistent fever above 38 degrees C that lasted longer than 12 hours. Challenged volunteers were diagnosed with infection sometime between day 4 and day 7 after challenge. For RNA extraction, between about 5,000 and 10,000 MAIT cells from each sample were sorted straight into RNAqueous-Micro lysis buffer. Lymphoprep gradient centrifugation was used to isolate peripheral blood mononuclear cells from blood samples and leukocyte cones. Cells were sorted on either a BD FACSAria Fusion or a BD FACSAria III sorter.

The full study reports these points: MAIT TRBV usage was found to be oligoclonal, with TRBV20 and TRBV6 favoured, and appeared to be unchanged by infection. From baseline to mid-infection, the space taken up by over-represented MAIT clonotypes dropped significantly (roughly 0.17 to 0.10), whereas no significant difference was seen post-infection. Compared with healthy controls, diagnosed volunteers had more expansion or contraction among the top five MAIT clonotypes (around 0.5 versus 0.13), a finding that suggests the repertoire is reshaped by infection. Although the availability of volunteer samples limited sample sizes, the sizes were judged adequate for detecting differences between groups.

For this chain, trimming is 3 bases at the V end and 4 bases at the J end, and the number of junction bases without a gene match is 3. CDR1 and CDR2 were assigned from the germline V gene as MRHNA and SNTAGT. The CDR3, from cysteine to phenylalanine, totals 15 residues. CDR3 DNA only is kept here, 45 bases in frame from base 1. Recombination joined TRBV6-4 with TRBJ2-1, with 10 middle bases fitting TRBD1. Here the sequenced sample was MAIT cells from blood, taken at the middle sampling point of the challenge study. This TCR was recovered from a person between 18 and 70 years old who was deliberately infected with Salmonella Paratyphi A in a paratyphoid fever challenge study. For the CDR3, the sequence is CASSEPGQGYNEQFF. The DNA reads as follows: TGTGCCAGCAGTGAGCCGGGACAGGGGTACAATGAGCAGTTCTTC.